The clone carrying this T cell receptor beta chain appeared once. The data belong to a study of shared T cell receptors in the human thymus. The protocol was immunoSEQ multiplex PCR, while the TCRdb copy is restricted to in-frame clones and leaves out a portion. Found here are approximately 490,000 clones, around three quarters of them singletons; the top ten hold roughly 0.013%. The V end lost 10 bases, the J end lost 9 bases, and 15 bases lay between the germline ends. Germline V gene lookup returns CDR1 MNHNS and CDR2 SASEGT. The CDR3 is made up of 11 amino acids. This sample was shared with a second study, whose subject was human thymus T cells. According to that study: Thymic repertoires from unrelated individuals overlapped highly, related research reported.

The genes are TRBV6-1 and TRBJ1-2; the D is unclear. The sequenced sample was thymocytes. The sequence was obtained from a boy under two years old with a congenital heart defect. The CDR3 is CATPRGRSYTF. Written as DNA, the CDR3 is TGTGCCACACCACGAGGAAGGAGCTACACCTTC.